Listed below are T cell receptor beta chains from one sample, sequenced in a study of cytomegalovirus exposure and HLA in healthy donors. Method: immunoSEQ multiplex PCR; TCRdb's copy keeps in-frame clones and lacks some. The sample holds about 110,000 clones, roughly 78% seen once. Sequencing was performed on PBMCs. Source of these receptors: a woman in her thirties or forties in good health and CMV-seronegative. The CDR3 runs from the conserved cysteine through the conserved F or W. A D gene is named only where the DNA matches it firmly. Clone size is shown for a subset of rows, as once, few, many or a class of expanded clone.

v_call: TRBV27; d_call: .; j_call: TRBJ1-4; clone_size: .; cdr3_nt: TGTGCCAGCAGCAACAGTGAAAATGAAAAACTGTTTTTT; cdr3_aa: CASSNSENEKLFF
v_call: TRBV30; d_call: TRBD2; j_call: TRBJ2-7; clone_size: .; cdr3_nt: TGTGCCTGGAGTGCTGGAGCGGGGGGTACCTACGAGCAGTACTTC; cdr3_aa: CAWSAGAGGTYEQYF
v_call: TRBV7-2; d_call: TRBD2; j_call: TRBJ2-7; clone_size: few; cdr3_nt: TGTGCCAGCAGCCTTCGGGGGGGCCTATCCTACGAGCAGTACTTC; cdr3_aa: CASSLRGGLSYEQYF
v_call: TRBV15; d_call: .; j_call: TRBJ2-7; clone_size: .; cdr3_nt: TGTGCCACCAGCAGAGGAGGCTACCGGGGCGAGCAGTACTTC; cdr3_aa: CATSRGGYRGEQYF
v_call: TRBV30; d_call: .; j_call: TRBJ2-1; clone_size: .; cdr3_nt: TGTGCCTGGAGCATGGAGAATGAGCAGTTCTTC; cdr3_aa: CAWSMENEQFF
v_call: TRBV30; d_call: TRBD2; j_call: TRBJ2-2; clone_size: .; cdr3_nt: TGTGCCTGGAGGGGGGGAGGGTCCGGGGAGCTGTTTTTT; cdr3_aa: CAWRGGGSGELFF
v_call: TRBV6-5; d_call: TRBD2; j_call: TRBJ2-2; clone_size: .; cdr3_nt: TGTGCCAGCAGTTCCCCCAGCGGGGGTCCCACCGGGGAGCTGTTTTTT; cdr3_aa: CASSSPSGGPTGELFF
v_call: TRBV6-1; d_call: TRBD1; j_call: TRBJ2-1; clone_size: .; cdr3_nt: TGTGCCAGCAGCCACACCCGGGACAGGTTCAATGAGCAGTTCTTC; cdr3_aa: CASSHTRDRFNEQFF
v_call: TRBV7-2; d_call: .; j_call: TRBJ1-2; clone_size: .; cdr3_nt: TGTGCCAGCAGCTTACAGGGAACACACTACGGCTACACCTTC; cdr3_aa: CASSLQGTHYGYTF
v_call: TRBV10-1; d_call: .; j_call: TRBJ1-1; clone_size: .; cdr3_nt: TGCGCCAGCAGTGGTGACTGGGTGAACACTGAAGCTTTCTTT; cdr3_aa: CASSGDWVNTEAFF
v_call: TRBV4-2; d_call: .; j_call: TRBJ2-1; clone_size: .; cdr3_nt: TGTGCCAGCAGCCAAGAGTGGGAGGATGAGCAGTTCTTC; cdr3_aa: CASSQEWEDEQFF
v_call: TRBV4-1; d_call: .; j_call: TRBJ1-1; clone_size: once; cdr3_nt: TGCGCCAGCAGCCGGGGGGAGGGAGGGAACACTGAAGCTTTCTTT; cdr3_aa: CASSRGEGGNTEAFF
v_call: TRBV28; d_call: .; j_call: TRBJ2-3; clone_size: .; cdr3_nt: TGTGCCAGCAGCCAGACACCTAGCACAGATACGCAGTATTTT; cdr3_aa: CASSQTPSTDTQYF
v_call: TRBV7-9; d_call: .; j_call: TRBJ2-7; clone_size: .; cdr3_nt: TGTTCCAGCAGCACGGTCCCGGAGGAGCAGTACTTC; cdr3_aa: CSSSTVPEEQYF
v_call: TRBV5-1; d_call: .; j_call: TRBJ2-4; clone_size: .; cdr3_nt: TGCGCCAGCAGCTTGGAAGGGGCACTTCGAGAGATGGCCAAAAACATTCAGTACTTC; cdr3_aa: CASSLEGALREMAKNIQYF
v_call: TRBV6-6; d_call: TRBD2; j_call: TRBJ2-7; clone_size: .; cdr3_nt: TGTGCCAGCAGTTCCCTACTAGCGGGGGACTTCTACGAGCAGTACTTC; cdr3_aa: CASSSLLAGDFYEQYF
v_call: TRBV7-2; d_call: .; j_call: TRBJ1-2; clone_size: .; cdr3_nt: TGTGCCAGCAGCTCCCATCTTAGGGGTCCCGTCGGGGGCTACACCTTC; cdr3_aa: CASSSHLRGPVGGYTF
v_call: TRBV6-5; d_call: TRBD1; j_call: TRBJ2-2; clone_size: .; cdr3_nt: TGTGCCAGCACCAGGACAGGGGGTTTGGCCGGGGAGCTGTTTTTT; cdr3_aa: CASTRTGGLAGELFF